The 14 T cell receptor beta chains in this list originate from one sample, sequenced in a study of shared clonotypes between healthy human individuals. Profiled with immunoSEQ multiplex PCR; TCRdb holds only in-frame clones, not every one. Among about 600,000 clones, nearly 97% were seen once, and the ten largest hold 0.095% to 0.12%. Terminally differentiated effector memory CD45RA+ cells were excluded by CCR7 positive selection of CD45RO-negative cells. Sequenced material: naive CD8+ T cells sorted from blood. The receptors derive from a woman under 40 in good health.

V is TRBV27 and J is TRBJ2-7; either TRBD1 or TRBD2 may supply D (5 bases each). Per germline, CDR1 MNHEY and CDR2 SMNVEV (reference sequence). The CDR3 runs to 14 residues. V was clipped by 8 bases and J by 2 bases, with 16 bases between them. Here the CDR3 DNA reads TGTGCCAGCGGGAAAACCGGGGCCCCCTACGAGCAGTACTTC. Its protein is CASGKTGAPYEQYF.

V and J are TRBV28 and TRBJ1-2, with D uncertain. The CDR3 extends over 15 amino acids. The ends were cut back, 4 bases at V and 0 bases at J, with 12 bases in the middle. In germline, CDR1 is MDHEN, CDR2 SYDVKM. CDR3 residues: CASSSLVRANYGYTF. CDR3 DNA sequence: TGTGCCAGCAGTTCGTTGGTTAGAGCTAACTATGGCTACACCTTC.

The chain combines TRBV6-5 with TRBJ2-7, with 9 positions matching TRBD1. This CDR3 comprises 12 residues. From germline, CDR1 is MNHEY and CDR2 SVGAGI. The V segment lost 8 bases and the J segment 7 bases; nucleotides outside the gene matches: 6. CDR3 nucleotides: TGTGCCAGCGGAAACAGGGGGCTAGAGCAGTACTTC. It translates to CASGNRGLEQYF.

The J gene is TRBJ1-1, the V gene TRBV6-5, with D unclear. Germline CDR1 and CDR2: MNHEY and SVGAGI. V lost 9 bases, J lost 1 base, and 9 bases lay in between. CDR3 length: 12 residues. For the CDR3, the DNA is TGTGCCAGTTTCCGAGGGAACACTGAAGCTTTCTTT. Encoded protein: CASFRGNTEAFF.

The V call is TRBV14, the J call TRBJ1-1; D not resolved. V was clipped by 4 bases and J by 4 bases, with 10 bases between them. The CDR3 consists of 13 residues. Germline CDR1 reads SGHDN; CDR2 reads FVKESK. This chain's CDR3 is CASSRLGSTEAFF. The CDR3 DNA reads as TGTGCCAGCAGCCGGTTGGGGTCCACTGAAGCTTTCTTT.

The genes are TRBV7-9 and TRBJ2-1, with D uncertain. V was clipped by 8 bases and J by 7 bases, with 9 bases between them. CDR1 and CDR2 from the germline V gene are SEHNR and FQNEAQ (reference sequence). CDR3 length equals 11 residues. CDR3 in amino acids: CASRYGNEQFF. DNA for the CDR3: TGTGCCAGCCGCTACGGAAATGAGCAGTTCTTC.

In its sample, this clone was seen once. This chain links TRBV5-4 with TRBJ2-1; 10 bases line up with TRBD2. The V gene's germline CDR1 is SGHNT and CDR2 YYREEE (reference sequence). The CDR3 totals 14 residues. V trimming: 4 bases; J trimming: 5 bases; junction bases outside the gene matches: 3. As DNA, the CDR3 is TGTGCCAGCAGCCGCGGACTAGCGGACAATGAGCAGTTCTTC. It yields the protein CASSRGLADNEQFF.

The chain carries TRBV2 and TRBJ2-3, with TRBD2 matching 13 bases. This CDR3 contains 15 residues. Germline V gene lookup returns CDR1 SNHLY and CDR2 FYNNEI. V shed 6 bases and J 6 bases; nucleotides not matched to a gene: 6. Here the CDR3 DNA reads TGTGCCAGCAGCGCGGGACTAGCGGGATCTGATACGCAGTATTTT. Translating gives CASSAGLAGSDTQYF.

This clone has just a few counts. The chain combines TRBV30 with TRBJ2-7; TRBD2 agrees at 9 bases. The V segment lost 4 bases and the J segment 2 bases; nucleotides outside the gene matches: 0. Germline CDR1 and CDR2: GTSNPN and SVGIG (reference sequence). This CDR3 spans 12 amino acids. The CDR3, as DNA: TGTGCCTGGACTAGCGGGACCTACGAGCAGTACTTC. Encoded protein: CAWTSGTYEQYF. The full variable domain, completed using reference TRBV30 and TRBJ2-7, is SQTIHQWPATLVQPVGSPLSLECTVEGTSNPNLYWYRQAAGRGLQLLFYSVGIGQISSEVPQNLSASRPQDRQFILSSKKLLLSDSGFYLCAWTSGTYEQYFGPGTRLTVT.

The chain links TRBV28 to TRBJ2-5, with D possibly being TRBD1 or TRBD2 (6 bases each). This CDR3 spans 16 amino acids. From germline, CDR1 is MDHEN and CDR2 SYDVKM. The V gene lost 5 bases and the J gene lost 6 bases, with 22 bases spanning the gap. The CDR3 region is CASSPPRGEVRQTQYF. The CDR3 DNA reads TGTGCCAGCAGTCCCCCAAGGGGGGAGGTGAGACAGACCCAGTACTTC.

The chain combines TRBV28 with TRBJ1-1; 9 nucleotides match TRBD1. J was trimmed by 1 base and V by 4 bases; bases with no gene match: 1. Looked up from germline, CDR1 is MDHEN and CDR2 is SYDVKM. The CDR3 is 14 residues long. Written as DNA, the CDR3 is TGTGCCAGCAGTTGGACAGGGGAGAACACTGAAGCTTTCTTT. Translated, it gives CASSWTGENTEAFF.

The chain uses TRBV19 and TRBJ2-2, with TRBD2 matching over 9 bases. This CDR3 has 15 amino acids. With V trimmed by 5 bases and J by 4 bases, 5 bases remained unmatched. Germline lookup yields CDR1 LNHDA and CDR2 SQIVND (reference sequence). The CDR3 DNA reads TGTGCCAGTAGTCGACTAGCGGTAGGCACCGGGGAGCTGTTTTTT. Protein product: CASSRLAVGTGELFF. Filled out from reference TRBV19 and TRBJ2-2, the complete variable domain reads DGGITQSPKYLFRKEGQNVTLSCEQNLNHDAMYWYRQDPGQGLRLIYYSQIVNDFQKGDIAEGYSVSREKKESFPLTVTSAQKNPTAFYLCASSRLAVGTGELFFGEGSRLTVL.

This clone was seen only once. The chain has TRBV21-1 and TRBJ2-6. TRBV21-1 constitutes a pseudogene. This CDR3 comprises 12 residues. The CDR3 loop is CATRTGANVLTF. The CDR3 DNA is TGTGCCACCCGGACGGGGGCCAACGTCCTGACTTTC.

The chain employs TRBV19 and TRBJ1-1; no clear D gene. Germline V CDR1 and CDR2: LNHDA, SQIVND (reference sequence). Trimming stripped 0 bases from V and 6 bases from J, with 14 bases between. This CDR3 comprises 15 residues. Written as DNA, the CDR3 is TGTGCCAGTAGTATAGATTGGGAGGTCCGGGCTGAAGCTTTCTTT. As protein: CASSIDWEVRAEAFF. Full variable domain (remainder filled in from reference TRBV19 and TRBJ1-1): DGGITQSPKYLFRKEGQNVTLSCEQNLNHDAMYWYRQDPGQGLRLIYYSQIVNDFQKGDIAEGYSVSREKKESFPLTVTSAQKNPTAFYLCASSIDWEVRAEAFFGQGTRLTVV.